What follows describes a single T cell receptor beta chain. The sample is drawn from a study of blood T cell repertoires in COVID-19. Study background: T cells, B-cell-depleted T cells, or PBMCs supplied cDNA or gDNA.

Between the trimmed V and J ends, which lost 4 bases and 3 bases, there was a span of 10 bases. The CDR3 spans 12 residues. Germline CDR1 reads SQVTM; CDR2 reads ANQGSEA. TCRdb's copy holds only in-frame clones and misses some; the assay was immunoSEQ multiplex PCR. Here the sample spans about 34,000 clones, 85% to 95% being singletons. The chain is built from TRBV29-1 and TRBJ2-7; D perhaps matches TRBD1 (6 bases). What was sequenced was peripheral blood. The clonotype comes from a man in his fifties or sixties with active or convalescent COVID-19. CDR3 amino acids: CSVVRGNYEQYF. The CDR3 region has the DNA TGCAGCGTTGTTAGGGGGAACTACGAGCAGTACTTC.